This T cell receptor (beta chain) was recovered during a study of T cell clonality in common variable immunodeficiency. Control and CVID samples contributed equal amounts of genomic DNA. Libraries were prepared by immunoSEQ multiplex PCR; TCRdb keeps only in-frame clonotypes and omits some of them. Listed for the sample are roughly 23,000 clones, none seen a single time. This clone was found a few times. The target antigen is unknown. Relative to the germline gene, one junction end is altered; a read error may explain this. The CDR3 is cut off 3 residues early in the read; its end comes from the germline J gene. Of CVID subjects, about 16 were female and over 25 male, mean age approximately 40. Study-level points and caveats: CVID patient heterogeneity limited repertoire-clinical complication correlations. Compared with healthy controls, CVID subjects showed increased TCRbeta clonality, mostly in about a third. Common variable immunodeficiency TCR beta sequences reportedly had fewer deletions and N-nucleotide insertions.

Germline CDR1 is SEHNR and CDR2 is FQNEAQ (reference sequence). The CDR3 covers 13 residues. Sample: peripheral blood mononuclear cells. This receptor was taken from a human donor with common variable immunodeficiency. V is TRBV7-9 and J is TRBJ1-2; TRBD1 might be the D (5 bases). The sequenced CDR3 bases are TGTTCCAGCAGTTCCGGGGGGGTGAGAGGC. Translated, it gives CSSSSGGVRG. The whole CDR3 reads CSSSSGGVRGYTF.